This T cell receptor (beta chain) was observed in a study of shared clonotypes between healthy human individuals. The study, taken as a whole, reports: In having few donors, the study represented limited genetic and exposure-history diversity.

This clone has at least ten counts. Its cognate antigen is unknown. Data came from immunoSEQ multiplex PCR; TCRdb stores just in-frame clones and leaves some out. Counted here are roughly 760,000 clones, roughly 70% occurring once; the ten biggest clones make up about 1.8%. From germline, CDR1 is SGHTA and CDR2 FQGNSA. V dropped 5 bases and J dropped 3; count of bases not matched to a gene: 8. The CDR3 loop spans 15 amino acids. The chain recombines TRBV7-2 with TRBJ2-3; the match to TRBD2 covers 7 bases. The sample was memory CD4+ T cells sorted from blood. Indicated subset: CD45RA-negative fraction. This receptor was obtained from a woman aged 30 to 39 in good health. Written as DNA, the CDR3 is TGTGCCAGCAGCGTTAGGGCTAGCGGAACAGATACGCAGTATTTT. Protein: CASSVRASGTDTQYF. Drawing the rest from reference TRBV7-2 and TRBJ2-3, the complete variable domain is GAGVSQSPSNKVTEKGKDVELRCDPISGHTALYWYRQSLGQGLEFLIYFQGNSAPDKSGLPSDRFSAERTGGSVSTLTIQRTQQEDSAVYLCASSVRASGTDTQYFGPGTRLTVL.